What follows are 2 T cell receptor beta chains derived from one specimen sequenced in a study of T-cell memory formation after mild COVID-19. MiXCR, applied by TCRdb to the 5' RACE reads, yields one record per CDR3 protein. The table records about 560,000 distinct CDR3 sequences, roughly 17% of them present only once. Material for sequencing was PBMCs or a T cell subset sorted from them (not recorded which). The source is an adult woman who had mild COVID-19 (a few samples of this study predate the infection). Cell type and time point are not known.

This clonotype was seen ten or more times. The rearrangement links TRBV7-2 to TRBJ2-2, with TRBD2 identical over 8 bases. CDR3 length: 21 amino acids. CDR1 is SGHTA, CDR2 FQGNSA, per germline. J lost 0 bases, V lost 2 bases, and 17 bases had no gene match. CDR3 nucleotides: TGTGCCAGCAGCTTACTAGGACTAGCCTTCTTTTATAACTCGAACACCGGGGAGCTGTTTTTT. Its translation is CASSLLGLAFFYNSNTGELFF. Full variable domain (rest looked up from reference TRBV7-2 and TRBJ2-2): GAGVSQSPSNKVTEKGKDVELRCDPISGHTALYWYRQSLGQGLEFLIYFQGNSAPDKSGLPSDRFSAERTGGSVSTLTIQRTQQEDSAVYLCASSLLGLAFFYNSNTGELFFGEGSRLTVL.

In nucleotides, the CDR3 is TGTGCCAGCAGCCCGGAGCCAAGACTTAACTATGGCTACACCTTC. It codes for CASSPEPRLNYGYTF. J is TRBJ1-2 and V is TRBV4-2, with unresolved D. The V end lost 4 bases, the J end lost 1 base, and 13 bases lay between the germline ends. This CDR3 spans 15 amino acids. The V gene's germline CDR1 is LGHNA and CDR2 YNFKEQ.